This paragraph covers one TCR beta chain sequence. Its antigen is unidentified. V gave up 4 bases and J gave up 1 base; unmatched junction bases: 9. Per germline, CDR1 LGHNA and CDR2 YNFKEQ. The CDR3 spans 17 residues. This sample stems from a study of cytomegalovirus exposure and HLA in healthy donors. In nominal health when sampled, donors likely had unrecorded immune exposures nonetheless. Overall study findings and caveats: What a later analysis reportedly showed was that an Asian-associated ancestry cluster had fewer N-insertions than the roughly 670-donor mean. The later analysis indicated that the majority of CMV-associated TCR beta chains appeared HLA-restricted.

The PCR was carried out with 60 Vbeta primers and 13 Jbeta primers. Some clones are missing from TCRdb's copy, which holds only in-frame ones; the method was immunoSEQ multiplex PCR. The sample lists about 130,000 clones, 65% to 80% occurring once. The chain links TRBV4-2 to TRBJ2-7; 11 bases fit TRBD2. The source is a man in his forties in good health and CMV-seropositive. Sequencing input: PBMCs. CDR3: CASSLSRGLAASYEQYF. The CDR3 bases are TGTGCCAGCAGCCTTTCTCGGGGACTAGCGGCTTCCTACGAGCAGTACTTC.